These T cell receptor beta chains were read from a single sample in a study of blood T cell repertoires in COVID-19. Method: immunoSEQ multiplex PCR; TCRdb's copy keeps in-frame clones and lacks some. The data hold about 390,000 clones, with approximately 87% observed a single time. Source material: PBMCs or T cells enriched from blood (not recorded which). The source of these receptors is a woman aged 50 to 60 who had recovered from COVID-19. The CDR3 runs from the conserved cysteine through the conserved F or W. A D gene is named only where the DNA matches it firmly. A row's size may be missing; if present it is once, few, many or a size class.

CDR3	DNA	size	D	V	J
CASSQRGFGNQPQHF	TGTGCCAGCAGCCAAAGGGGATTCGGCAATCAGCCCCAGCATTTT	NA	NA	TRBV3-1/TRBV3-2	TRBJ1-5
CASSQGGYGEKLFF	TGCGCCAGCAGCCAAGGGGGTTACGGTGAAAAACTGTTTTTT	NA	NA	TRBV5-1	TRBJ1-4
CASRRDKAVNGYTF	TGTGCCAGCAGGAGGGACAAAGCGGTTAATGGCTACACCTTC	NA	NA	TRBV2	TRBJ1-2
CASSRQGAGYNGYTF	TGTGCCAGTAGTAGACAGGGGGCAGGATATAATGGCTACACCTTC	NA	TRBD1	TRBV19	TRBJ1-2
CASRQGPNSPLHF	TGTGCCAGTAGGCAGGGCCCCAATTCACCCCTCCACTTT	NA	NA	TRBV19	TRBJ1-6
CASSFFRENTEAFF	TGTGCCAGCAGCTTTTTCAGGGAGAACACTGAAGCTTTCTTT	once	NA	TRBV11-2	TRBJ1-1
CASSEAGQGSNYGYTF	TGTGCCAGCAGTGAAGCAGGACAGGGATCTAACTATGGCTACACCTTC	few	TRBD1	TRBV6-1	TRBJ1-2
CASSEMADYGYTF	TGTGCCAGCAGTGAAATGGCAGACTATGGCTACACCTTC	once	NA	TRBV2	TRBJ1-2
CATSDTSGAGGTQYF	TGTGCCACCAGTGATACTAGCGGGGCCGGAGGTACGCAGTATTTT	NA	TRBD2	TRBV24-1	TRBJ2-3
CSADGNYGYTF	TGCAGCGCGGACGGTAACTATGGCTACACCTTC	once	NA	TRBV29-1	TRBJ1-2
CASGRGGNSPLHF	TGTGCCAGCGGAAGGGGGGGTAATTCACCCCTCCACTTT	NA	NA	TRBV7-2	TRBJ1-6
CASSSGNGPPETQYF	TGTGCCAGCAGCTCGGGAAACGGCCCACCCGAGACCCAGTACTTC	NA	NA	TRBV5-5	TRBJ2-5
CASSRGQGALPLHF	TGTGCCAGCAGCCGCGGACAGGGGGCTTTACCCCTCCACTTT	NA	TRBD1	TRBV7-2	TRBJ1-6
CASSSLKSQGAGGTDTQYF	TGTGCCAGTAGTTCACTCAAATCACAGGGGGCAGGAGGCACAGATACGCAGTATTTT	NA	TRBD1	TRBV19	TRBJ2-3
CASRPWGQENTEAFF	TGTGCCAGCAGACCCTGGGGACAGGAGAACACTGAAGCTTTCTTT	NA	TRBD1	TRBV28	TRBJ1-1
CASSVETGGYYEQYF	TGTGCCAGCAGTGTGGAGACAGGGGGCTACTACGAGCAGTACTTC	NA	TRBD1	TRBV2	TRBJ2-7
CASSLAHSDRTYEQYF	TGTGCCAGCAGCTTAGCGCATTCCGACAGGACCTACGAGCAGTACTTC	NA	NA	TRBV7-9	TRBJ2-7
CASREDSSWGYTF	TGCGCCAGCAGAGAGGACAGCAGCTGGGGCTACACCTTC	NA	NA	TRBV5-1	TRBJ1-2
CSGAPGTGSGEQFF	TGCAGCGGTGCACCTGGGACAGGGTCTGGTGAGCAGTTCTTC	NA	TRBD1	TRBV29-1	TRBJ2-1
CASSQPHEDRENSPLHF	TGCGCCAGCAGTCAACCCCACGAAGACAGGGAGAATTCACCCCTCCACTTT	NA	TRBD1	TRBV23-1	TRBJ1-6
CASSSLGRNPYNEQFF	TGCGCCAGCAGCAGTTTGGGCAGAAACCCCTACAATGAGCAGTTCTTC	NA	NA	TRBV5-1	TRBJ2-1
CASSPGGSRNNEQFF	TGTGCCAGCAGTCCAGGGGGATCACGGAACAATGAGCAGTTCTTC	once	TRBD1	TRBV28	TRBJ2-1
CASSGVLGGGYTF	TGTGCCAGCAGTGGGGTTCTAGGGGGTGGCTACACCTTC	NA	NA	TRBV2	TRBJ1-2
CASSRDYNSPLHF	TGTGCCAGCAGCAGGGACTATAATTCACCCCTCCACTTT	once	NA	TRBV27	TRBJ1-6
CASSYTGGGANDAFF	TGTGCCAGCAGCTACACCGGCGGGGGGGCGAACGATGCTTTCTTT	NA	NA	TRBV7-2	TRBJ1-1
CASSSGTELYEQYF	TGCGCCAGCAGCTCCGGGACAGAACTCTACGAGCAGTACTTC	NA	TRBD1	TRBV5-1	TRBJ2-7
CASSIRTGVNEKLFF	TGTGCCAGTAGTATCCGGACAGGGGTTAATGAAAAACTGTTTTTT	few	TRBD1	TRBV19	TRBJ1-4
CASTSGTGGGDTQYF	TGTGCCAGCACCAGTGGGACAGGGGGAGGAGATACGCAGTATTTT	NA	TRBD1	TRBV7-9	TRBJ2-3
CASSLWTGRRGTEAFF	TGTGCCAGCAGCTTATGGACAGGGCGGAGAGGTACTGAAGCTTTCTTT	NA	TRBD1	TRBV11-1	TRBJ1-1
CASSKQGARGEQYF	TGTGCCAGCAGTAAACAGGGGGCGCGGGGCGAGCAGTACTTC	NA	TRBD1	TRBV6-5	TRBJ2-7
CASSISVNTEAFF	TGTGCCAGTAGTATCTCAGTAAACACTGAAGCTTTCTTT	NA	NA	TRBV19	TRBJ1-1
CASSMINRGPNEAFF	TGTGCCAGTAGTATGATTAATAGGGGTCCCAATGAAGCTTTCTTT	NA	NA	TRBV19	TRBJ1-1
CASSPTGLLDTIYF	TGTGCCAGCAGCCCGACCGGGTTACTGGACACCATATATTTT	NA	NA	TRBV7-8	TRBJ1-3
CASSPTGFGETNEKLFF	TGTGCCAGCAGCCCCACAGGGTTTGGGGAAACTAATGAAAAACTGTTTTTT	NA	NA	TRBV28	TRBJ1-4
CASSLTGHSNQPQHF	TGTGCCAGTAGTTTAACAGGTCATAGCAATCAGCCCCAGCATTTT	NA	NA	TRBV19	TRBJ1-5
CASSPSGTGDNTEAFF	TGTGCCAGCAGCCCCTCCGGGACAGGGGATAACACTGAAGCTTTCTTT	NA	TRBD1	TRBV7-2	TRBJ1-1
CASSQLIQGYTGNTIYF	TGCGCCAGCAGCCAATTGATTCAGGGTTATACTGGAAACACCATATATTTT	NA	NA	TRBV4-3	TRBJ1-3
CASSPGTAATNEKLFF	TGCGCCAGCAGCCCCGGGACTGCAGCAACTAATGAAAAACTGTTTTTT	NA	NA	TRBV5-1	TRBJ1-4
CASSLGSGGAREQYF	TGTGCCAGCAGCTTGGGTAGCGGGGGGGCCCGAGAGCAGTACTTC	NA	TRBD2	TRBV5-8	TRBJ2-7
CASSHRDTDTEAFF	TGTGCCAGCAGCCATAGGGACACCGACACTGAAGCTTTCTTT	NA	NA	TRBV7-9	TRBJ1-1
CSVSTTYEQYF	TGCAGCGTTTCTACCACCTACGAGCAGTACTTC	NA	NA	TRBV29-1	TRBJ2-7
CASSSRDSQDEQYF	TGTGCCAGCAGCTCAAGGGACTCCCAAGACGAGCAGTACTTC	NA	NA	TRBV5-6	TRBJ2-7
CASTPGGWNQPQHF	TGTGCCAGCACCCCGGGGGGGTGGAATCAGCCCCAGCATTTT	NA	NA	TRBV28	TRBJ1-5
CASSVGGSAEAFF	TGTGCCAGCAGTGTAGGGGGCAGTGCTGAAGCTTTCTTT	once	TRBD1	TRBV27	TRBJ1-1
CASSWDRRSNYGYTF	TGTGCCAGCAGCTGGGACAGGAGGTCTAACTATGGCTACACCTTC	NA	TRBD1	TRBV5-4	TRBJ1-2
CASSEQTNSPLHF	TGTGCCAGCAGTGAACAGACCAATTCACCCCTCCACTTT	few	NA	TRBV12-3/TRBV12-4	TRBJ1-6